This T cell receptor (beta chain) is drawn from a study of cytomegalovirus exposure and HLA in healthy donors. Germline CDR1 is SEHNR and CDR2 is FQNEAQ (reference sequence). V gave up 2 bases and J gave up 8 bases, with 10 bases separating them. The CDR3 extends over 13 amino acids. Primers: 60 Vbeta forward and 13 Jbeta reverse. Clones were read by immunoSEQ multiplex PCR, and TCRdb kept only the in-frame ones, dropping some. The sample data list about 130,000 clones. The TCR comes from a man between 18 and 29 years old in good health and CMV-seronegative. Sequenced sample: PBMCs. This rearrangement joins TRBV7-9 to TRBJ2-1, with D hard to call. CDR3 coding DNA: TGTGCCAGCAGCTTACGGGTCAAGGATGAGCAGTTCTTC. Amino acid sequence: CASSLRVKDEQFF.